Presented here are 18 T cell receptor beta chains from one specimen sequenced in a study of metastatic and nonmetastatic thyroid tumors. Every patient underwent thyroid surgery untreated. With MiXCR, TCRdb reprocessed the PCR reads. The sample lists 22,000 or so clones; 23% were seen once. Sequenced material: blood. The receptor set was obtained from a male donor with papillary thyroid cancer or a benign thyroid nodule (not recorded which). Some clones in this sample may be carry-over from other donors' samples.

The rearrangement links TRBV7-2 to TRBJ2-7; D is perhaps TRBD2 (5 bases). The CDR3 runs to 14 residues. Germline lookup yields CDR1 SGHTA and CDR2 FQGNSA. The germline V and J ends were trimmed by 4 bases and 4 bases, with 14 bases remaining between them. The DNA for the CDR3 is TGTGCCAGCAGCTCGTCTACTAGTCCTTACGAGCAGTACTTC. This translates into CASSSSTSPYEQYF.

In this sample, this clone turned up many times. The genes are TRBV5-5 and TRBJ1-2, with D tentatively TRBD1 (6 bases). V shed 2 bases and J shed 5 bases, with 13 bases lying between them. Germline-derived CDR1 and CDR2 are SGHKS and YYEKEE (reference sequence). The CDR3 length is 14 residues. CDR3: CASSFWGTRYGYTF. The CDR3 nucleotides read TGTGCCAGCAGCTTTTGGGGGACAAGGTATGGCTACACCTTC.

The V call is TRBV20-1, the J call TRBJ2-7; 8 bases align to TRBD1. After removal of 3 bases from V and 9 bases from J, the junction contained 16 bases not matched to a gene. The CDR3 runs to 15 residues. Germline V gives CDR1 DFQATT, CDR2 SNEGSKA (reference sequence). This CDR3 is CSASRSYRGLVGQYF. CDR3 DNA: TGCAGTGCTAGTCGGAGTTACAGGGGGTTAGTCGGGCAGTACTTC.

The gene calls are TRBV3-1 and TRBJ1-1, with D hard to call. The germline CDR1 and CDR2 sequences are LGHDT and YNNKEL (reference sequence). Trimming stripped 0 bases from V and 0 bases from J, with 2 bases between. The CDR3 totals 13 residues. CDR3 sequence: CASSQELNTEAFF. The CDR3 bases are TGTGCCAGCAGCCAAGAGTTGAACACTGAAGCTTTCTTT.

This clone was seen ten or more times. The chain carries TRBV11-2 and TRBJ2-1; D is possibly TRBD2 (5 bases). The germline V gene has CDR1 SGHAT and CDR2 FQNNGV. The CDR3 has 13 residues. Trimming removed 4 bases from V and 12 bases from J, with 16 bases in between. CDR3 sequence: CASSWEPLKLQFF. In nucleotides, the CDR3 is TGTGCCAGCAGCTGGGAGCCCCTTAAACTGCAGTTCTTC.

This clone was seen repeatedly, ten times or more. The V gene is TRBV18, the J gene TRBJ2-7; no reliable D call. Trimming cost V 0 bases and J 2 bases, with 14 bases left between them. This CDR3 spans 16 amino acids. Germline V gene data show CDR1 as KGHSH and CDR2 as LQKENI. The CDR3 DNA reads as TGTGCCAGCTCACCACCGGGCAAGGGTATCACCTACGAGCAGTACTTC. Encoded protein: CASSPPGKGITYEQYF.

Many counts were recorded for this clone. J is TRBJ2-7 and V is TRBV9; no definite D call. This CDR3 contains 15 residues. In germline, CDR1 is SGDLS, CDR2 YYNGEE. V was cut by 3 bases and J by 1 base, with 14 bases left in between. The CDR3 DNA reads as TGTGCCAGCAGCGACGGACCTCTCCTATCCTACGAGCAGTACTTC. Translated, it gives CASSDGPLLSYEQYF.

The chain combines TRBV6-6 with TRBJ1-2; D is unresolved. The CDR3 sequence is 14 residues long. Per the germline V gene, CDR1 is MNHNY and CDR2 is SVGAGI (reference sequence). V shed 2 bases and J shed 4 bases, with 11 bases lying between them. The CDR3 here is CASSYDGNGYGYTF. CDR3 bases: TGTGCCAGCAGTTACGACGGTAACGGCTATGGCTACACCTTC.

Worth noting for this clone: This clone may be a read error of a much larger clone one base away. Other DNA sequences in this sample translate to the same CDR3. This chain joins TRBV7-3 and TRBJ2-1, with D possibly matching TRBD2 (6 bases). CDR1 is SGHTA and CDR2 is FQGTGA in the germline V gene. This CDR3 has 15 residues. The CDR3 nucleotides are TGTGCAAGCAGCTTGGGACTTAGCTCCTACAATGAGCAGTTCTTC. Amino acid sequence: CASSLGLSSYNEQFF.

This clone showed up just a few times. This chain links TRBV6-1 with TRBJ2-1, with 7 nucleotides matching TRBD1. CDR3 length equals 15 residues. Germline values: CDR1 MNHNS, CDR2 SASEGT. The trim removed 6 bases at V and 4 bases at J, leaving 9 bases unmatched. The CDR3 sequence is CASSRLGQVYNEQFF. For the CDR3, the DNA is TGTGCCAGCAGCAGGCTCGGACAGGTATACAATGAGCAGTTCTTC.

The rearrangement joins TRBV6-4 to TRBJ2-2; D possibly corresponds to TRBD1 (6 bases). Trimming stripped 6 bases from V and 4 bases from J, with 9 bases between. There are 13 residues in the CDR3. The germline CDR1 and CDR2 sequences are MRHNA and SNTAGT. The CDR3 loop is CASRGQSTGELFF. Here the CDR3 DNA reads TGTGCCAGCAGAGGACAGTCCACCGGGGAGCTGTTTTTT.

This clone was counted between two and nine times. This chain links TRBV28 with TRBJ2-7; tentatively, D is TRBD2 (6 bases). Germline-derived CDR1 and CDR2 are MDHEN and SYDVKM. Trimming shortened V by 5 bases and J by 0 bases, and 20 bases separated the two germline ends. The CDR3 consists of 17 residues. CDR3 protein: CASSPVVGTYSSYEQYF. The CDR3 coding sequence is TGTGCCAGCAGTCCTGTGGTAGGGACTTATAGCTCCTACGAGCAGTACTTC.

This clone has at least ten counts. The V and J genes are TRBV29-1 and TRBJ2-7; a possible D gene is TRBD2 (6 bases). The germline gives CDR1 SQVTM, CDR2 ANQGSEA. The CDR3 is 14 amino acids. Trimming removed 6 bases from V and 0 bases from J, with 15 bases in between. The CDR3 sequence is CSVVERVISYEQYF. CDR3 nucleotide sequence: TGCAGCGTGGTGGAGCGGGTGATCTCCTACGAGCAGTACTTC.

This clone has at least ten counts. The chain carries TRBV7-3 and TRBJ2-3, with D maybe TRBD2 (5 bases). CDR3 size: 14 residues. The germline V and J ends were trimmed by 5 bases and 3 bases, with 12 bases remaining between them. Per the germline V gene, CDR1 is SGHTA and CDR2 is FQGTGA. In nucleotides, the CDR3 is TGTGCCAGCAGCCCTCTGGGAGTGACAGATACGCAGTATTTT. It yields the protein CASSPLGVTDTQYF. The entire variable domain, with the rest obtained from reference TRBV7-3 and TRBJ2-3, is as follows: GAGVSQTPSNKVTEKGKYVELRCDPISGHTALYWYRQSLGQGPEFLIYFQGTGAADDSGLPNDRFFAVRPEGSVSTLKIQRTERGDSAVYLCASSPLGVTDTQYFGPGTRLTVL.

J is TRBJ2-7 and V is TRBV7-6; 8 nucleotides agree with TRBD1. Trimming at V came to 5 bases and at J to 0 bases, leaving 3 bases not matched to a gene. Germline-derived CDR1 and CDR2 are SGHVS and FNYEAQ. CDR3 size: 14 residues. CDR3 region: CASSPGQDSYEQYF. CDR3 in DNA: TGTGCCAGCAGCCCGGGACAGGACTCCTACGAGCAGTACTTC.

In this sample, this clone turned up many times. The chain joins TRBV6-4 to TRBJ2-1; 10 positions match TRBD2. The CDR3 sequence is 17 residues long. CDR1 is MRHNA and CDR2 is SNTAGT in the germline V gene. Trimming at V came to 3 bases and at J to 8 bases, leaving 13 bases not matched to a gene. CDR3 nucleotides: TGTGCCAGCAGTGAGCTAGCGGGAGTTAGAGGAATCCATGAGCAGTTCTTC. Amino acid sequence: CASSELAGVRGIHEQFF.

The CDR3 DNA reads as TGTGCCAGCAGCTTAGAAAGGGAGCAGTACTTC. It translates to CASSLEREQYF. This chain connects TRBV13 to TRBJ2-7; unclear D gene. The CDR3 covers 11 residues. V was clipped by 1 base and J by 7 bases, with 5 bases between them. Germline V lookup: CDR1 PRHDT, CDR2 FYEKMQ (reference sequence).

This clone was observed a few times. The chain links TRBV24-1 to TRBJ1-5; D is unresolved. The V and J ends lost 4 bases and 6 bases respectively, with 15 bases between them. Per germline, CDR1 KGHDR and CDR2 SFDVKD. The CDR3 loop spans 15 amino acids. CDR3 region: CATSESAGSSQPQHF. The CDR3 nucleotides read TGTGCCACCAGTGAATCTGCAGGTTCGAGTCAGCCCCAGCATTTT.